These 20 T cell receptor beta chains share one sample of origin, sequenced in a study of CD8 T cells in ankylosing spondylitis. TCRdb itself ran the 5' RACE reads through MiXCR, one entry per CDR3 protein. The table lists some 130,000 distinct CDR3 sequences, roughly 15% of them singletons. The sample comprised blood, either unsorted or a sorted T cell fraction (not recorded which). These receptors all stem from a female donor with ankylosing spondylitis or in good health (not recorded which).

This clonotype was seen a handful of times. The CDR3 DNA reads as TGTGCCAGCAGCCAAGTCTTCGGGACTAGCGGGAGGGGGGATCAGGAGACCCAGTACTTC. Amino acid sequence: CASSQVFGTSGRGDQETQYF. The J gene is TRBJ2-5, the V gene TRBV4-2, with 16 bases matching TRBD2. The CDR3 extends over 20 amino acids. J was trimmed by 5 bases and V by 1 base; bases with no gene match: 13. The germline V gene has CDR1 LGHNA and CDR2 YNFKEQ.

The chain has TRBV7-2 and TRBJ2-3; 9 positions match TRBD1. CDR3 length: 13 residues. V shed 5 bases and J 7 bases; nucleotides not matched to a gene: 4. CDR1 is SGHTA, CDR2 FQGNSA, per germline. The CDR3 sequence is CASSAGTGNTQYF. The CDR3 nucleotides read TGTGCCAGCAGCGCCGGGACAGGGAATACGCAGTATTTT.

Only a few counts were recorded for this clonotype. This chain joins TRBV7-9 and TRBJ2-1; D may be TRBD2 (6 bases). The CDR3 length is 15 residues. Trimming pared 3 bases from V and 5 bases from J, leaving 14 bases between. Per germline, CDR1 SEHNR and CDR2 FQNEAQ (reference sequence). The CDR3: CASSFKSSDHNEQFF. DNA of the CDR3: TGTGCCAGCAGCTTTAAGTCTAGCGACCACAATGAGCAGTTCTTC.

The chain links TRBV18 to TRBJ2-2, with D perhaps matching TRBD1 (6 bases). CDR3 size: 16 residues. The germline V gene encodes CDR1 KGHSH and CDR2 LQKENI. Trimming shortened V by 3 bases and J by 0 bases, and 11 bases separated the two germline ends. CDR3 bases: TGTGCCAGCTCACCGTCCGGGACAACGAACACCGGGGAGCTGTTTTTT. This translates into CASSPSGTTNTGELFF.

CDR3 DNA sequence: TGCAGTGCTAGAGATCGGCTAGCGGGAATCCCTGAGCAGTACTTC. Protein: CSARDRLAGIPEQYF. The rearrangement uses TRBV20-1 and TRBJ2-7; the match to TRBD2 covers 9 bases. Germline assignment: CDR1 DFQATT and CDR2 SNEGSKA (reference sequence). The V gene end was trimmed by 0 bases and the J gene end by 7 bases; junction bases not matched to a gene: 10. The CDR3 contains 15 residues.

This clonotype was picked up one time. The chain recombines TRBV5-6 with TRBJ1-1, with D possibly matching TRBD1 (6 bases). The CDR3 runs to 16 residues. V dropped 2 bases and J dropped 0 bases, with 14 bases sitting between them. From germline, CDR1 is SGHDT and CDR2 YYEEEE. The CDR3 is CASSFSPGQLNTEAFF. Written as DNA, the CDR3 is TGTGCCAGCAGCTTCAGTCCGGGACAACTGAACACTGAAGCTTTCTTT.

V is TRBV20-1 and J is TRBJ2-2; D tentatively reads TRBD1 or TRBD2 (5 bases each). The CDR3 loop spans 15 amino acids. V lost 3 bases and J 4 bases, leaving 15 bases between the germline ends. Germline V gives CDR1 DFQATT, CDR2 SNEGSKA (reference sequence). The CDR3 region has the DNA TGCAGTGCTAGCAAGGGGATCGGGGCCACCGGGGAGCTGTTTTTT. It specifies CSASKGIGATGELFF.

This clonotype has a count of ten or more. The CDR3 DNA reads TGCAGCGTCCGCAGGGGGCGCGAAGATACGCAGTATTTT. It specifies CSVRRGREDTQYF. The chain joins TRBV29-1 to TRBJ2-3; 8 bases map to TRBD1. Germline V gene data show CDR1 as SQVTM and CDR2 as ANQGSEA. CDR3 size: 13 residues. The V segment lost 6 bases and the J segment 5 bases; nucleotides outside the gene matches: 7.

V usage is TRBV9 and J usage is TRBJ2-5, with 7 bases lining up with TRBD1. With V trimmed by 4 bases and J by 3 bases, 6 bases remained unmatched. CDR1 and CDR2 (germline): SGDLS, YYNGEE. This CDR3 has 14 residues. The CDR3 loop is CASSRDSLKETQYF. CDR3 in DNA: TGTGCCAGCAGCCGGGACAGCTTGAAAGAGACCCAGTACTTC.

Ten or more counts support this clonotype. The DNA of the CDR3 is TGTGCCAGCAGCGCTCTAGCGGGAGGGGCAGATACGCAGTATTTT. This gives the protein CASSALAGGADTQYF. This chain uses TRBV7-2 with TRBJ2-3; TRBD2 matches at 12 bases. The CDR3 covers 15 residues. Germline V CDR1 and CDR2: SGHTA, FQGNSA. Unmatched junction bases numbered 4, after V lost 5 bases and J lost 4 bases.

This clonotype was detected many times. The V and J genes are TRBV7-2 and TRBJ2-3, with D unclear. Germline V gene lookup returns CDR1 SGHTA and CDR2 FQGNSA. V was trimmed by 4 bases and J by 2 bases, leaving 7 bases between them. The CDR3 totals 13 residues. CDR3 protein: CASSSRNTDTQYF. The CDR3 coding sequence is TGTGCCAGCAGCTCCCGTAACACAGATACGCAGTATTTT.

This chain joins TRBV5-1 and TRBJ2-7; TRBD2 matches at 12 bases. The CDR3 length is 19 residues. J lost 6 bases, V lost 0 bases, and 16 bases had no gene match. Germline V gene data show CDR1 as SGHRS and CDR2 as YFSETQ. CDR3 sequence: CASSLGLAGGPLLAAEQYF. DNA of the CDR3: TGCGCCAGCAGCTTGGGGCTAGCGGGAGGGCCTCTGTTAGCTGCCGAGCAGTACTTC.

This clonotype appeared a few times. This chain links TRBV11-2 with TRBJ2-1; perhaps TRBD2 as D (5 bases). CDR3 length: 14 residues. The V and J ends lost 1 base and 12 bases respectively, with 16 bases between them. Per the germline V gene, CDR1 is SGHAT and CDR2 is FQNNGV. As DNA, the CDR3 is TGTGCCAGCAGCTTAGGACTGGAGGCTCACGGGCAGTTCTTC. It encodes CASSLGLEAHGQFF.

In this sample, this clonotype turned up a few times. The chain combines TRBV6-1 with TRBJ2-2; D not certain. The germline V and J ends were trimmed by 4 bases and 4 bases, with 7 bases remaining between them. The CDR3 is made up of 13 amino acids. CDR1 and CDR2 from the germline V gene are MNHNS and SASEGT. The CDR3 DNA sequence: TGTGCCAGCAGTGGAAAGGGCACCGGGGAGCTGTTTTTT. It specifies CASSGKGTGELFF.

This clonotype was detected a few times. The rearrangement joins TRBV7-9 to TRBJ2-1; D perhaps matches TRBD2 (6 bases). The CDR3 has 14 amino acids. Germline loops: CDR1 SEHNR, CDR2 FQNEAQ (reference sequence). Trimming pared 4 bases from V and 5 bases from J, leaving 12 bases between. The CDR3 reads CASSSGTHHNEQFF. As DNA, the CDR3 is TGTGCCAGCAGCTCCGGGACTCATCACAATGAGCAGTTCTTC.

There are a few counts of this clonotype. The J gene is TRBJ1-4, the V gene TRBV30; no reliable D call. From germline, CDR1 is GTSNPN and CDR2 SVGIG (reference sequence). V was trimmed by 2 bases and J by 2 bases, leaving 12 bases between them. The CDR3 runs 15 residues. CDR3 nucleotide sequence: TGTGCCTGGAGTAAGGGATTTTCGACTAATGAAAAACTGTTTTTT. This codes for CAWSKGFSTNEKLFF.

The sample holds many counts of this clonotype. The chain combines TRBV19 with TRBJ1-5, with 7 nucleotides matching TRBD1. The V gene end was trimmed by 1 base and the J gene end by 5 bases; junction bases not matched to a gene: 2. CDR1 LNHDA and CDR2 SQIVND come from the germline V gene (reference sequence). The CDR3 spans 14 residues. The CDR3 sequence: CASSIGGQHQPQHF. The CDR3 DNA reads as TGTGCCAGTAGTATAGGGGGACAGCATCAGCCCCAGCATTTT.

Remarks on this clonotype: This may come from a read error, since a much larger clone is one base off. The gene calls are TRBV3-1 and TRBJ1-2, with 7 bases lining up with TRBD1. The germline gives CDR1 LGHDT, CDR2 YNNKEL (reference sequence). The CDR3 consists of 15 residues. Here the CDR3 reads CANSQADRPNYGYTF. Here the CDR3 DNA reads TGTGCCAACAGCCAAGCGGACAGGCCGAACTATGGCTACACCTTC. Full variable domain (missing parts from reference TRBV3-1 and TRBJ1-2): DTAVSQTPKYLVTQMGNDKSIKCEQNLGHDTMYWYKQDSKKFLKIMFSYNNKELIINETVPNRFSPKSPDKAHLNLHINSLELGDSAVYFCANSQADRPNYGYTFGSGTRLTVV.

There are many counts of this clonotype. V gene TRBV20-1 combines with J gene TRBJ2-3, with a weak D call TRBD1 (5 bases). The CDR3 runs 11 residues. The V gene lost 6 bases and the J gene lost 5 bases, with 9 bases spanning the gap. Germline assignment: CDR1 DFQATT and CDR2 SNEGSKA (reference sequence). The DNA of the CDR3 is TGCAGTGCCAAAACAGGAGATACGCAGTATTTT. Translated: CSAKTGDTQYF.

This clonotype appeared a few times. V and J are TRBV15 and TRBJ1-5; TRBD1 matches at 9 bases. J was trimmed by 3 bases and V by 2 bases; bases with no gene match: 5. Germline V gene lookup returns CDR1 LNHNV and CDR2 YYDKDF (reference sequence). This CDR3 region has 16 residues. In nucleotides, the CDR3 is TGTGCCACCAGCAGACCCGGACAGGGGAACAATCAGCCCCAGCATTTT. Protein sequence: CATSRPGQGNNQPQHF.